These 4 T cell receptor beta chains share one sample of origin, sequenced in a study of T-cell memory formation after mild COVID-19. One entry per CDR3 protein, called by TCRdb with MiXCR from the 5' RACE reads. The sample holds tens of thousands of distinct CDR3 sequences; over 6.5% are singletons and the top ten take 0.79%. Sequenced input: PBMCs or a T cell subset sorted from them (not recorded which). Receptors originate from an adult who had mild COVID-19 (a few samples of this study predate the infection). Cell type and time point are not known.

The table lists this clonotype with a few counts. V and J are TRBV7-2 and TRBJ2-3; maybe TRBD2 (5 bases). V was trimmed by 5 bases and J by 2 bases, leaving 14 bases between them. The CDR3 is 15 residues long. Germline CDR1 is SGHTA and CDR2 is FQGNSA. CDR3 DNA sequence: TGTGCCAGCAGCCCCGGGGTAGTGATCACAGATACGCAGTATTTT. This sequence encodes CASSPGVVITDTQYF.

In its sample, this clonotype was seen many times. The rearrangement joins TRBV5-1 to TRBJ1-2; D perhaps matches TRBD1 (5 bases). The CDR3 runs to 16 residues. Trimming pared 4 bases from V and 4 bases from J, leaving 20 bases between. Germline CDR1 SGHRS, CDR2 YFSETQ. CDR3: CASSSGTQGGSYGYTF. In DNA, the CDR3 is TGCGCCAGCAGCAGCGGGACTCAGGGAGGATCCTATGGCTACACCTTC.

In this sample, this clonotype turned up a few times. The chain couples TRBV5-1 to TRBJ1-1; the D is unclear. The CDR3 has 13 amino acids. CDR1 and CDR2 from the germline V gene are SGHRS and YFSETQ. V gave up 3 bases and J gave up 0 bases, with 6 bases separating them. Written as DNA, the CDR3 is TGCGCCAGCAGCTCCCAAATGAACACTGAAGCTTTCTTT. Translation gives CASSSQMNTEAFF. Drawing the rest from reference TRBV5-1 and TRBJ1-1, the complete variable domain is KAGVTQTPRYLIKTRGQQVTLSCSPISGHRSVSWYQQTPGQGLQFLFEYFSETQRNKGNFPGRFSGRQFSNSRSEMNVSTLELGDSALYLCASSSQMNTEAFFGQGTRLTVV.

This clonotype was detected ten times or more. V gene TRBV29-1 combines with J gene TRBJ2-1, with D maybe TRBD1 (5 bases). V gave up 7 bases and J gave up 5 bases, with 15 bases separating them. Germline CDR1 reads SQVTM; CDR2 reads ANQGSEA. The length of the CDR3 is 13 residues. The CDR3, as DNA: TGCAGCGGCGCGCTTGCAGGGAACAATGAGCAGTTCTTC. Translated, it gives CSGALAGNNEQFF.